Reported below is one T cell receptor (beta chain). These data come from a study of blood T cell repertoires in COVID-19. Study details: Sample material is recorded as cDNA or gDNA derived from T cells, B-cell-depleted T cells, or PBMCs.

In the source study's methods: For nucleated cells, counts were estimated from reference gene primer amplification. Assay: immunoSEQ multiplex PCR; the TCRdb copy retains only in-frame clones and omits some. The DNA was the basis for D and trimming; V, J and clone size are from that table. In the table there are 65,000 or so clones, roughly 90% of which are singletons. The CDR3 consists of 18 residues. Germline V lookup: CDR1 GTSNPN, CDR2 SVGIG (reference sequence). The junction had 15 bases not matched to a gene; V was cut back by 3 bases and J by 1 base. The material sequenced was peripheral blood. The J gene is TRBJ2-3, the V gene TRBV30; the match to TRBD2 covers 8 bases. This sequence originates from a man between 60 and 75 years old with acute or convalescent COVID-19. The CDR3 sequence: CAWSRGTRLLGGTDTQYF. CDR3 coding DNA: TGTGCCTGGAGCCGAGGGACTAGATTGCTCGGAGGCACAGATACGCAGTATTTT.